This is a list of T cell receptor beta chains from one sample in a study of blood T cells in healthy people across ages. TCRdb fed the 5' RACE reads into MiXCR, producing one record per CDR3 protein. The table has 800,000 to 950,000 distinct CDR3 sequences, roughly 28% seen once. Separately, the same data were catalogued under a study of T cells of mothers and their children.

Sequenced sample: blood. Every receptor here comes from a woman between 35 and 50 years old in good health. CDR3s include the opening cysteine and the closing phenylalanine or tryptophan. D genes are given only for firm matches. Not all rows give a size; the values are once, few, many and, for expanded clones, a class.

j_gene | abundance | v_gene | d_gene | CDR3aa | CDR3nt
TRBJ2-7 | few | TRBV21-1 | NA | CASSKADTETYEQYF | TGTGCCAGCAGCAAGGCGGACACGGAAACCTACGAGCAGTACTTC
TRBJ2-1 | few | TRBV7-3 | TRBD2 | CASSPAGTSRDEQFF | TGTGCCAGCAGCCCCGCCGGGACTAGCAGGGATGAGCAGTTCTTC
TRBJ2-7 | NA | TRBV4-1 | NA | CASSQDLGGGGSYEQYF | TGCGCCAGCAGCCAAGATTTAGGTGGTGGCGGTTCCTACGAGCAGTACTTC
TRBJ2-1 | NA | TRBV24-1 | NA | CTTSETRDNNEQFF | TGTACCACCAGTGAGACCCGGGACAACAATGAGCAGTTCTTC
TRBJ2-1 | NA | TRBV9 | NA | CASSVGLAPAYNEQFF | TGTGCCAGCAGCGTAGGCCTAGCGCCAGCTTACAATGAGCAGTTCTTC
TRBJ2-5 | many | TRBV12-3/TRBV12-4 | TRBD2 | CASRSSGGAETQYF | TGTGCCAGCAGATCTAGCGGGGGGGCTGAGACCCAGTACTTC
TRBJ1-1 | NA | TRBV2 | NA | CANSEGRMNTEAFF | TGTGCCAACAGTGAAGGACGGATGAACACTGAAGCTTTCTTT
TRBJ1-1 | NA | TRBV20-1 | TRBD1 | CSAGARDRGRRWGLNTEAFF | TGCAGTGCTGGGGCCCGGGACAGGGGGCGCAGGTGGGGGTTGAACACTGAAGCTTTCTTT
TRBJ2-1 | NA | TRBV5-1 | NA | CASSLGDTNNEQFF | TGCGCCAGCAGCTTGGGTGATACGAACAATGAGCAGTTTTTC
TRBJ2-7 | once | TRBV9 | NA | CASSGGDGGGEQYF | TGTGCCAGCAGCGGCGGGGACGGAGGGGGCGAGCAGTACTTC
TRBJ2-1 | NA | TRBV12-3/TRBV12-4 | TRBD2 | CAICRGGGGCEQFF | TGTGCCATATGTCGGGGGGGCGGGGGTTGTGAGCAGTTCTTC
TRBJ2-7 | NA | TRBV5-1 | NA | CASSFLTEQYF | TGCGCCAGCAGCTTTTTGACAGAGCAGTACTTC
TRBJ2-5 | NA | TRBV20-1 | NA | CSARVGGDIVRGTQYF | TGCAGTGCTAGAGTAGGCGGGGATATAGTGAGAGGGACCCAGTACTTC
TRBJ1-2 | few | TRBV11-2 | TRBD1 | CASSPDRGGYGYTF | TGTGCCAGCAGCCCCGACAGGGGGGGGTATGGCTACACCTTC
TRBJ2-7 | NA | TRBV25-1 | TRBD1 | CASSERQGARNEQYF | TGTGCCAGCAGTGAGAGACAGGGGGCACGGAACGAGCAGTACTTC
TRBJ2-5 | few | TRBV6-6 | TRBD1 | CASSYARGQGVKETQYF | TGTGCCAGCAGTTACGCCAGGGGACAGGGGGTAAAAGAGACCCAGTACTTC
TRBJ1-2 | NA | TRBV4-2 | NA | CASSQETGNYGYTF | TGTGCCAGCAGCCAAGAAACAGGGAACTATGGCTACACCTTC
TRBJ1-2 | NA | TRBV28 | NA | CASSLRTIPGGYTF | TGTGCCAGCAGTTTACGGACGATCCCAGGGGGCTACACCTTC
TRBJ1-4 | NA | TRBV7-2 | NA | CASSLRLMGEKLFF | TGTGCCAGCAGCTTACGGTTAATGGGTGAAAAACTGTTTTTT
TRBJ2-3 | NA | TRBV9 | TRBD2 | CASRGGVTDTQYF | TGTGCCAGCAGGGGGGGGGTCACAGATACGCAGTATTTT
TRBJ2-7 | many | TRBV20-1 | NA | CSARDLLRGRIGYEQYF | TGCAGTGCTAGAGACCTCCTTCGGGGCCGAATTGGCTACGAGCAGTACTTC
TRBJ2-7 | NA | TRBV20-1 | TRBD1 | CSARALNDRAKYEQYF | TGCAGTGCTAGAGCTTTAAATGACAGGGCGAAATACGAGCAGTACTTC
TRBJ2-7 | few | TRBV7-2 | NA | CASRGGSSYNEQYF | TGTGCCAGCAGAGGGGGAAGCTCCTACAATGAGCAGTACTTC
TRBJ2-1 | NA | TRBV7-9 | TRBD2 | CASSTGPGLATNNEQFF | TGTGCCAGCAGCACGGGACCGGGACTAGCGACCAACAATGAGCAGTTCTTC
TRBJ2-5 | NA | TRBV5-5 | TRBD1 | CASSPRDRAPTQYF | TGTGCCAGCAGCCCCCGGGACAGGGCACCCACCCAGTACTTC
TRBJ1-4 | NA | TRBV15 | NA | CATSREQRNNEKLFF | TGTGCCACTAGCAGAGAACAAAGAAATAATGAAAAACTGTTTTTT
TRBJ2-1 | many | TRBV4-1 | NA | CASSKEPRETGEQFF | TGCGCCAGCAGCAAAGAGCCAAGGGAAACGGGAGAGCAGTTCTTC
TRBJ2-5 | many | TRBV6-2/TRBV6-3 | TRBD2 | CASSSGTSGASTQYF | TGTGCCAGCAGTTCAGGGACTAGCGGGGCCAGCACCCAGTACTTC
TRBJ1-2 | NA | TRBV10-3 | NA | CAISEDTPRGYTF | TGTGCCATCAGCGAGGACACTCCAAGGGGCTACACCTTC
TRBJ2-2 | NA | TRBV7-9 | TRBD1 | CASSPDRDGLIGELFF | TGTGCCAGCAGCCCCGACAGGGATGGGTTGATCGGGGAGCTGTTTTTT
TRBJ1-1 | NA | TRBV7-9 | NA | CASSLVTTGAREAFF | TGTGCCAGCAGCTTAGTCACCACAGGCGCCCGCGAAGCTTTCTTT
TRBJ2-7 | many | TRBV12-3/TRBV12-4 | NA | CASSYTQGYEQYF | TGTGCCAGCAGTTACACCCAGGGCTACGAGCAGTACTTC
TRBJ1-1 | NA | TRBV7-8 | NA | CASSSLYRDTEAFF | TGTGCCAGCAGCAGCTTATACAGGGACACTGAAGCTTTCTTT
TRBJ2-7 | many | TRBV28 | NA | CASSQLTKNYEQYF | TGTGCCAGCAGCCAACTGACTAAAAATTACGAGCAGTACTTC
TRBJ2-7 | NA | TRBV6-5 | TRBD1 | CASSSRGQGVYEQYF | TGTGCCAGCAGTTCCCGAGGACAGGGGGTCTACGAGCAGTACTTC
TRBJ2-3 | NA | TRBV5-1 | TRBD1 | CASSLRDRARDTQYF | TGCGCCAGCAGCTTACGGGACAGGGCGAGAGATACGCAGTATTTT
TRBJ2-7 | NA | TRBV7-8 | TRBD1 | CASRLRTGVQKYF | TGTGCCAGCAGACTCCGGACAGGGGTTCAGAAGTACTTC
TRBJ1-6 | few | TRBV29-1 | NA | CSVQKMDNSPLHF | TGCAGCGTTCAAAAGATGGATAATTCACCCCTCCACTTT
TRBJ2-3 | NA | TRBV20-1 | TRBD2 | CSAPSGGAGSDTQYF | TGCAGTGCCCCTAGCGGGGGGGCCGGGTCAGATACGCAGTATTTT
TRBJ1-1 | many | TRBV5-1 | NA | CASSSQANTEAFF | TGCGCCAGCAGCTCTCAGGCGAACACTGAAGCTTTCTTT
TRBJ2-5 | many | TRBV4-1 | NA | CASSQEGRSRETQYF | TGCGCCAGCAGCCAAGAGGGACGGTCGCGGGAGACCCAGTACTTC
TRBJ2-6 | few | TRBV9 | TRBD2 | CASSGLGTKEANVLTF | TGTGCCAGCAGCGGCCTCGGGACTAAAGAGGCCAACGTCCTGACTTTC
TRBJ1-1 | few | TRBV5-1 | TRBD1 | CASSFGQGSTEAFF | TGCGCCAGCAGCTTTGGACAGGGGTCCACTGAAGCTTTCTTT
TRBJ1-2 | few | TRBV10-3 | TRBD1 | CAIRKDRGQDFYGYTF | TGTGCCATCAGAAAAGACAGGGGGCAGGATTTCTATGGCTACACCTTC
TRBJ2-4 | NA | TRBV27 | TRBD2 | CASSLNAGVENIQYF | TGTGCCAGCAGTTTAAACGCGGGGGTAGAAAACATTCAGTACTTC
TRBJ2-5 | NA | TRBV29-1 | TRBD1 | CSVASGTDYGETQYF | TGCAGCGTCGCCTCCGGGACAGATTACGGAGAGACCCAGTACTTC
TRBJ1-5 | few | TRBV2 | NA | CAARRGPGDQPQHF | TGTGCCGCGAGGAGAGGGCCGGGAGATCAGCCCCAGCATTTT
TRBJ2-7 | NA | TRBV5-1 | TRBD1 | CASSKPTGGIGVYEQYF | TGCGCCAGCAGCAAGCCGACAGGGGGTATAGGGGTCTACGAGCAGTACTTC
TRBJ2-3 | NA | TRBV12-5 | TRBD2 | CASGLGLAGTDTQYF | TGTGCTAGTGGTTTGGGACTAGCGGGCACAGATACGCAGTATTTT
TRBJ2-1 | NA | TRBV27 | NA | CASSLTMTEYNEQCF | TGTGCCAGCAGCTTAACCATGACGGAATACAATGAGCAGTGCTTC
TRBJ1-2 | many | TRBV28 | NA | CASSLYVPDSYGYTF | TGTGCCAGCAGTTTATACGTCCCAGACTCCTATGGCTACACCTTC
TRBJ2-1 | NA | TRBV28 | NA | CASSFHSGTQSDEQFF | TGTGCCAGCAGTTTCCACTCCGGGACCCAATCGGATGAGCAGTTCTTC